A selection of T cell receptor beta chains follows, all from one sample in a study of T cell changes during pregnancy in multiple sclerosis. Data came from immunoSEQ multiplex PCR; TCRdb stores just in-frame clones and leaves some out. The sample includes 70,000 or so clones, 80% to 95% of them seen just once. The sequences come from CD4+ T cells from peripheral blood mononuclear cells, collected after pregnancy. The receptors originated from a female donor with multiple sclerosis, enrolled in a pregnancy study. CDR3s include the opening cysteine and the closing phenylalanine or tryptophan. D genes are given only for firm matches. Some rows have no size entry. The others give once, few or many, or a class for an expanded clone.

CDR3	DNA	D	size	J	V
CASSFRTSGLSYGYTF	TGTGCCAGCAGTTTTCGAACTTCAGGGCTGTCCTATGGCTACACCTTC	-	-	TRBJ1-2	TRBV6-5
CASSLGADVGEAFF	TGTGCCAGCAGCTTAGGGGCAGACGTGGGTGAAGCTTTCTTT	-	-	TRBJ1-1	TRBV7-8
CASSYANLQGGTQYF	TGTGCCAGCAGTTACGCCAATCTACAGGGAGGGACGCAGTATTTT	-	-	TRBJ2-3	TRBV6-5
CASSQDNNEGYTF	TGTGCCAGCAGCCAGGACAACAACGAAGGCTACACCTTC	-	-	TRBJ1-2	TRBV14
CASRPKIVGGAATDTQYF	TGTGCCAGCAGGCCCAAAATTGTAGGGGGCGCCGCTACAGATACGCAGTATTTT	TRBD1	-	TRBJ2-3	TRBV27
CASSITGRDTEAFF	TGTGCCAGCAGCATAACAGGGAGGGACACTGAAGCTTTCTTT	-	few	TRBJ1-1	TRBV9
CASSESVGGSGYTF	TGCGCCAGCAGTGAGTCGGTCGGGGGATCGGGCTACACCTTC	-	-	TRBJ1-2	TRBV10-2
CASSQDRSRETQYF	TGTGCCAGCTCACAGGACAGAAGCAGAGAGACCCAGTACTTC	-	-	TRBJ2-5	TRBV18
CASSLVGGARWQFF	TGTGCCAGCAGTTTAGTCGGCGGCGCGCGGTGGCAGTTCTTC	-	-	TRBJ2-1	TRBV28
CASSSRPDYEQYF	TGTGCCAGCAGCTCGAGGCCCGACTACGAGCAGTACTTC	-	-	TRBJ2-7	TRBV6-5
CASSLGPRTEAFF	TGTGCCAGCAGTTTAGGCCCTCGCACTGAAGCTTTCTTT	-	-	TRBJ1-1	TRBV27
CASSLEVAGLNEQFF	TGCGCCAGCAGCTTGGAGGTAGCGGGGCTCAATGAGCAGTTCTTC	TRBD2	-	TRBJ2-1	TRBV5-1
CAWITPGALPNSPLHF	TGTGCCTGGATTACACCCGGAGCTTTACCTAATTCACCCCTCCACTTT	-	few	TRBJ1-6	TRBV30
CASSLSGRTYEQYF	TGTGCCAGCAGCTTGAGCGGGAGGACCTACGAGCAGTACTTC	TRBD2	-	TRBJ2-7	TRBV5-6
CASSRDRGVDTQYF	TGTGCCAGCAGCCGGGACAGGGGGGTAGATACGCAGTATTTT	TRBD1	-	TRBJ2-3	TRBV6-4
CASSLDSVAGAPHNEQFF	TGTGCCAGCAGCTTAGATTCAGTAGCGGGGGCCCCCCACAATGAGCAGTTCTTC	TRBD2	-	TRBJ2-1	TRBV11-3
CASSSMRAGNTIYF	TGTGCCAGCAGCTCCATGCGCGCTGGAAACACCATATATTTT	-	-	TRBJ1-3	TRBV11-2
CASSRGGYGELFF	TGTGCCAGCAGTAGGGGGGGTTACGGGGAGCTGTTTTTT	-	many	TRBJ2-2	TRBV11-1
CASRNKGRGSTDTQYF	TGTGCCAGCAGAAATAAGGGGAGGGGGAGCACAGATACGCAGTATTTT	-	-	TRBJ2-3	TRBV28
CASSDLGTGSYNEQFF	TGCGCCAGCAGTGACCTAGGGACAGGGAGCTACAATGAGCAGTTCTTC	TRBD1	-	TRBJ2-1	TRBV10-2
CASSPDRIPYEQYF	TGTGCCAGCTCACCTGACAGGATCCCCTACGAGCAGTACTTC	-	-	TRBJ2-7	TRBV18
CASSEWDREEGYTF	TGTGCCAGCAGTGAATGGGACAGGGAGGAAGGCTACACCTTC	TRBD1	-	TRBJ1-2	TRBV2
CASSLYRGAGGSPEAFF	TGTGCCAGCAGCTTGTACCGTGGCGCAGGGGGTTCCCCTGAAGCTTTCTTT	TRBD1	-	TRBJ1-1	TRBV5-6
CASSQESLAGKETQYF	TGCGCCAGCAGCCAAGAGTCGCTAGCGGGGAAGGAGACCCAGTACTTC	TRBD2	-	TRBJ2-5	TRBV4-1
CASSFSSQETQYF	TGTGCCAGCAGCTTCAGTTCCCAAGAGACCCAGTACTTC	-	-	TRBJ2-5	TRBV7-3